A single T cell receptor beta chain is shown here with its context. The V end was cut by 8 bases, the J end by 4 bases, with 9 bases between. Germline values: CDR1 MDHEN, CDR2 SYDVKM. This CDR3 has 11 residues. This sample was included in a study of blood T cell repertoires in COVID-19. Authors' methods: Estimates of nucleated cell counts were drawn from the amplification of reference gene primers. Data came from immunoSEQ multiplex PCR; TCRdb stores just in-frame clones and leaves some out. The V and J calls and clone size are taken from that table; D and trimming were inferred from the DNA. Of over 60,000 clones listed, roughly 90% are singletons.

Material for sequencing was peripheral blood. The chain has TRBV28 and TRBJ2-7, with D tentatively TRBD2 (5 bases). The receptor's source is a man aged 70 or older with active or convalescent COVID-19. The CDR3 sequence: CASSRGYEQYF. CDR3 nucleotide sequence: TGTGCCAGCTCACGGGGTTACGAGCAGTACTTC. Drawing the rest from reference TRBV28 and TRBJ2-7, the complete variable domain is DVKVTQSSRYLVKRTGEKVFLECVQDMDHENMFWYRQDPGLGLRLIYFSYDVKMKEKGDIPEGYSVSREKKERFSLILESASTNQTSMYLCASSRGYEQYFGPGTRLTVT.